One sample yielded the 31 T cell receptor beta chains listed below, sequenced in a study of blood T cell repertoires in COVID-19. Assay used: immunoSEQ multiplex PCR; TCRdb lists only in-frame clones, some missing. The sample holds over 250,000 clones, 88% seen once. Sequencing was performed on peripheral blood. Receptors originate from a woman in her 30s with acute or convalescent COVID-19.

V gene TRBV7-2 combines with J gene TRBJ2-3; 12 bases map to TRBD2. Germline values: CDR1 SGHTA, CDR2 FQGNSA. This CDR3 is built from 18 residues. The ends lost 5 bases at V and 0 bases at J; junction bases unmatched: 9. As DNA, the CDR3 is TGTGCCAGCAGCCTCCGACTAGCGGGAGTTTCGAGCACAGATACGCAGTATTTT. This gives the protein CASSLRLAGVSSTDTQYF.

The chain is built from TRBV7-2 and TRBJ2-6, with TRBD2 matching 7 bases. Trimming at V came to 3 bases and at J to 4 bases, leaving 6 bases not matched to a gene. Germline loops: CDR1 SGHTA, CDR2 FQGNSA. This CDR3 has 16 amino acids. The CDR3, as DNA: TGTGCCAGCAGCTTGGGCGGGAGAGGAGGGGCCAACGTCCTGACTTTC. As protein: CASSLGGRGGANVLTF.

This clone was seen a single time. J is TRBJ2-1 and V is TRBV7-2; 7 bases agree with TRBD1. CDR1 SGHTA and CDR2 FQGNSA come from the germline V gene. Losses at the gene ends were 2 bases for V and 0 bases for J; bases not matched to a gene: 4. The CDR3 spans 16 residues. The CDR3 reads CASSLWGTVSYNEQFF. DNA for the CDR3: TGTGCCAGCAGCTTATGGGGGACAGTCTCCTACAATGAGCAGTTCTTC.

This chain connects TRBV4-1 to TRBJ1-2; tentatively, D is TRBD1 (5 bases). The V end was cut by 3 bases, the J end by 2 bases, with 13 bases between. Germline CDR1 and CDR2: MGHRA and YSYEKL. CDR3 size: 15 residues. The CDR3 loop reads CASSHTKTVNYGYTF. CDR3 nucleotides: TGCGCCAGCAGCCACACGAAGACAGTGAACTATGGCTACACCTTC.

The V and J genes are TRBV7-3 and TRBJ2-3; 7 bases fit TRBD1. J was trimmed by 4 bases and V by 0 bases; bases with no gene match: 10. The CDR3 runs 17 residues. Germline V CDR1 and CDR2: SGHTA, FQGTGA. CDR3 residues: CASSLTLSRGRSDTQYF. CDR3 DNA sequence: TGTGCCAGCAGCTTAACACTTTCGAGGGGGCGGTCAGATACGCAGTATTTT.

The chain joins TRBV11-2 to TRBJ1-2; perhaps TRBD1 as D (5 bases). This CDR3 contains 16 residues. Germline V gives CDR1 SGHAT, CDR2 FQNNGV. The ends were cut back, 5 bases at V and 0 bases at J, with 16 bases in the middle. The CDR3 protein is CASSLGWGRANYGYTF. CDR3 nucleotides: TGTGCCAGCAGCCTAGGGTGGGGCCGAGCTAACTATGGCTACACCTTC.

This clone has just one count. The gene calls are TRBV11-3 and TRBJ2-5, with 7 nucleotides matching TRBD2. Germline-derived CDR1 and CDR2 are SGHNT and YENEEA. V was pared by 0 bases and J by 4 bases, with 5 bases of the junction left unmatched. This CDR3 comprises 15 residues. CDR3 loop: CASSLDPGGGETQYF. The CDR3, as DNA: TGTGCCAGCAGCTTAGATCCGGGAGGCGGAGAGACCCAGTACTTC.

The rearrangement joins TRBV12-5 to TRBJ1-3; weak D call: TRBD1 (5 bases). Germline V CDR1 and CDR2: LGHNT, FRNRAP. The V end lost 1 base, the J end lost 8 bases, and 9 bases lay between the germline ends. The length of the CDR3 is 13 residues. CDR3 sequence reads: CASGLDRKDTIYF. The CDR3 bases are TGTGCTAGTGGTTTGGACAGGAAGGACACCATATATTTT.

This clone was recorded a few times. The CDR3 nucleotides are TGTGCCAGCTCAGTCGACAGGGGAAGCTCCTACGAGCAGTACTTC. Its translation: CASSVDRGSSYEQYF. V usage is TRBV18 and J usage is TRBJ2-7, with 8 bases aligning to TRBD1. Germline loops: CDR1 KGHSH, CDR2 LQKENI. V was clipped by 5 bases and J by 0 bases; unmatched bases: 6. The CDR3 is made up of 15 amino acids.

V is TRBV5-6 and J is TRBJ1-5; maybe TRBD1 (5 bases). Germline CDR1 and CDR2: SGHDT and YYEEEE. There are 17 residues in the CDR3. The V end was cut by 4 bases, the J end by 4 bases, with 21 bases between. This CDR3 reads CASSPWRSRGGNQPQHF. In DNA, the CDR3 is TGTGCCAGCAGCCCTTGGAGGTCCCGTGGGGGGAATCAGCCCCAGCATTTT.

The chain recombines TRBV2 with TRBJ2-5, with 7 nucleotides matching TRBD1. Trimming removed 4 bases from V and 1 base from J; junction bases left unmatched: 6. CDR1 and CDR2 from the germline V gene are SNHLY and FYNNEI. The CDR3 has 15 residues. CDR3 nucleotide sequence: TGTGCCAGCAGTGTTAGACAGGGTCTCCAAGAGACCCAGTACTTC. Translated: CASSVRQGLQETQYF.

This sequence joins TRBV11-2 and TRBJ2-7, with 11 bases aligning to TRBD1. Germline CDR1 and CDR2: SGHAT and FQNNGV. V lost 6 bases and J lost 3; bases outside the gene matches: 7. The CDR3 sequence is 15 residues long. The CDR3, as DNA: TGTGCCAGCAGGCCCGGACAGGGGGCCCTCTACGAGCAGTACTTC. Protein product: CASRPGQGALYEQYF.

This clone was seen just once. The V gene is TRBV20-1, the J gene TRBJ1-2; D might be TRBD1 (5 bases). The CDR3 has 13 residues. Germline values: CDR1 DFQATT, CDR2 SNEGSKA (reference sequence). The V gene lost 3 bases and the J gene lost 2 bases, with 10 bases spanning the gap. DNA of the CDR3: TGCAGTGCTAGTGGACATACAAACTATGGCTACACCTTC. This codes for CSASGHTNYGYTF.

The V call is TRBV27, the J call TRBJ2-3; 7 nucleotides agree with TRBD1. V lost 6 bases and J lost 2; bases outside the gene matches: 5. Germline CDR1 and CDR2: MNHEY and SMNVEV (reference sequence). The CDR3 spans 14 residues. Here the CDR3 reads CASRPGQITDTQYF. CDR3 nucleotide sequence: TGTGCCAGCAGACCGGGACAGATCACAGATACGCAGTATTTT.

The genes are TRBV10-3 and TRBJ2-1; 10 nucleotides line up with TRBD2. There are 20 residues in the CDR3. V was clipped by 0 bases and J by 0 bases; unmatched bases: 11. Per germline, CDR1 ENHRY and CDR2 SYGVKD. CDR3 protein: CAISESPPASGSLSYNEQFF. The DNA for the CDR3 is TGTGCCATCAGTGAGTCGCCCCCAGCTAGCGGGAGTCTCTCCTACAATGAGCAGTTCTTC.

The chain employs TRBV7-2 and TRBJ2-4; 7 bases map to TRBD2. The junction had 8 bases not matched to a gene; V was cut back by 5 bases and J by 1 base. Germline CDR1 is SGHTA and CDR2 is FQGNSA. This CDR3 has 16 amino acids. This CDR3 reads CASSVTLAAAKNIQYF. Here the CDR3 DNA reads TGTGCCAGCAGCGTCACTCTAGCGGCCGCCAAAAACATTCAGTACTTC. Filled out from reference TRBV7-2 and TRBJ2-4, the complete variable domain reads GAGVSQSPSNKVTEKGKDVELRCDPISGHTALYWYRQSLGQGLEFLIYFQGNSAPDKSGLPSDRFSAERTGGSVSTLTIQRTQQEDSAVYLCASSVTLAAAKNIQYFGAGTRLSVL.

The chain is built from TRBV7-2 and TRBJ2-7; TRBD2 agrees at 7 bases. Germline lookup yields CDR1 SGHTA and CDR2 FQGNSA. This CDR3 is 14 amino acids long. Trimming took 5 bases from V and 3 from J; bases not matched to a gene: 7. CDR3 amino acids: CASSRREVFYEQYF. The CDR3 coding sequence is TGTGCCAGCAGCCGCCGGGAGGTCTTCTACGAGCAGTACTTC.

The chain couples TRBV3-1 (or the pseudogene TRBV3-2) to TRBJ2-1, with a weak D call TRBD2 (5 bases). The CDR3 is 14 amino acids. Germline assignment: CDR1 LGHDT and CDR2 YNNKEL (reference sequence). The V and J ends lost 1 base and 7 bases respectively, with 11 bases between them. As DNA, the CDR3 is TGTGCCAGCAGCCAAGCTGGACTCTCTAATGAGCAGTTCTTC. It yields the protein CASSQAGLSNEQFF.

The chain employs TRBV29-1 and TRBJ2-7; TRBD2 matches 10 bases. The CDR3 has 15 residues. J was trimmed by 2 bases and V by 6 bases; bases with no gene match: 10. Germline V gene lookup returns CDR1 SQVTM and CDR2 ANQGSEA. As DNA, the CDR3 is TGCAGCGTCCGTCCGACTAGCGGGCGAACCTACGAGCAGTACTTC. Protein: CSVRPTSGRTYEQYF.

CDR3 bases: TGCGCCAGCAGCTTGGCGGGGTATAGCACTGAAGCTTTCTTT. Amino acid sequence: CASSLAGYSTEAFF. The chain carries TRBV5-1 and TRBJ1-1; no clear D gene. The germline V gene encodes CDR1 SGHRS and CDR2 YFSETQ. CDR3 size: 14 residues. With 0 bases removed from V and 4 bases from J, the gap between germline ends came to 10 bases. The full variable domain, with the rest looked up from reference TRBV5-1 and TRBJ1-1, is KAGVTQTPRYLIKTRGQQVTLSCSPISGHRSVSWYQQTPGQGLQFLFEYFSETQRNKGNFPGRFSGRQFSNSRSEMNVSTLELGDSALYLCASSLAGYSTEAFFGQGTRLTVV.

In its sample, this clone was seen once. V is TRBV9 and J is TRBJ2-7; 11 positions agree with TRBD1. After removal of 0 bases from V and 6 bases from J, the junction contained 8 bases not matched to a gene. Germline V gene sequence: CDR1 SGDLS, CDR2 YYNGEE. CDR3 length equals 16 residues. The CDR3 coding sequence is TGTGCCAGCAGCGTAGGAGCTGGACAGGGGGCGCCCGAGCAGTACTTC. It encodes CASSVGAGQGAPEQYF.

This clone was counted a few times. The chain uses TRBV19 and TRBJ1-3; 10 bases map to TRBD1. Germline lookup yields CDR1 LNHDA and CDR2 SQIVND (reference sequence). The V segment lost 10 bases and the J segment 0 bases; nucleotides outside the gene matches: 6. The CDR3 runs to 15 residues. DNA of the CDR3: TGTGCCACCGGGACAGGGGCCCCCTCTGGAAACACCATATATTTT. Amino acids: CATGTGAPSGNTIYF.

The V and J genes are TRBV6-2 or TRBV6-3 and TRBJ2-2, with 10 bases aligning to TRBD2. The CDR3 has 19 amino acids. V was pared by 0 bases and J by 3 bases, with 10 bases of the junction left unmatched. Germline V gene lookup returns CDR1 MNHEY and CDR2 SVGEGT. In DNA, the CDR3 is TGTGCCAGCAGTTACTCGACGTCAGCGGGAGGGCCGTACACCGGGGAGCTGTTTTTT. Its protein is CASSYSTSAGGPYTGELFF.

The rearrangement links TRBV5-4 to TRBJ2-5; 10 nucleotides agree with TRBD1. CDR3 length: 14 amino acids. Germline CDR1 SGHNT, CDR2 YYREEE (reference sequence). V lost 3 bases to trimming and J lost 7 bases; unmatched junction nucleotides: 6. DNA of the CDR3: TGTGCCAGCAGCTGGGGACAGGGGCGGAGGACCCAGTACTTC. Encoded protein: CASSWGQGRRTQYF.

The V and J genes are TRBV21-1 and TRBJ2-5; the table's TRBD2 call for D was not verified on the DNA. TRBV21-1 has pseudogene status. The CDR3 totals 12 residues. In DNA, the CDR3 is TGTGCCAGCAGCAAACTAATGGAGACCCAGTACTTC. Residues: CASSKLMETQYF.

The chain recombines TRBV29-1 with TRBJ2-3; a weak D match, TRBD1 (6 bases). This CDR3 is built from 14 residues. Deletions cut 5 bases from V and 4 bases from J, with 16 bases between. CDR1 SQVTM and CDR2 ANQGSEA come from the germline V gene. CDR3 nucleotides: TGCAGCGTTTCCTCAGGGGTGGTGCCAGATACGCAGTATTTT. This gives the protein CSVSSGVVPDTQYF.

This chain links TRBV11-2 with TRBJ2-7; the match to TRBD1 covers 7 bases. Per germline, CDR1 SGHAT and CDR2 FQNNGV. This CDR3 is built from 17 residues. V lost 3 bases and J lost 4; bases outside the gene matches: 15. The CDR3 sequence: CASSFAPGTARGYEQYF. CDR3 coding DNA: TGTGCCAGCAGCTTTGCGCCCGGGACAGCGAGGGGTTACGAGCAGTACTTC.

The chain uses TRBV5-1 and TRBJ1-2; D unresolved. Germline values: CDR1 SGHRS, CDR2 YFSETQ. V was clipped by 0 bases and J by 0 bases, with 9 bases between them. The CDR3 covers 15 residues. For the CDR3, the DNA is TGCGCCAGCAGCTTGGCGGCAGGTACTAACTATGGCTACACCTTC. As protein: CASSLAAGTNYGYTF.

The chain couples TRBV5-1 to TRBJ1-4, with 7 bases matching TRBD1. The CDR3 totals 16 residues. CDR1 is SGHRS, CDR2 YFSETQ, per germline. V shed 0 bases, J shed 7 bases, and the junction held 9 bases outside the gene matches. The CDR3 loop reads CASSLVNRGQGEKLFF. The CDR3 DNA reads as TGCGCCAGCAGCTTGGTTAACAGGGGCCAGGGTGAAAAACTGTTTTTT.

For this clone: Other DNA sequences within the sample encode an identical CDR3. The CDR3 reads CASSIDRDTEAFF. The CDR3 DNA follows: TGTGCCAGTAGTATAGATCGCGACACTGAAGCTTTCTTT. This rearrangement joins TRBV19 to TRBJ1-1; D remains unclear. This CDR3 contains 13 residues. The V gene's germline CDR1 is LNHDA and CDR2 SQIVND (reference sequence). The V gene lost 0 bases and the J gene lost 3 bases, with 5 bases spanning the gap. The entire variable domain, with the rest obtained from reference TRBV19 and TRBJ1-1, is as follows: DGGITQSPKYLFRKEGQNVTLSCEQNLNHDAMYWYRQDPGQGLRLIYYSQIVNDFQKGDIAEGYSVSREKKESFPLTVTSAQKNPTAFYLCASSIDRDTEAFFGQGTRLTVV.

This chain uses TRBV5-1 with TRBJ2-1, with 15 bases lining up with TRBD2. CDR3 size: 19 residues. V was pared by 4 bases and J by 7 bases, with 15 bases of the junction left unmatched. The germline CDR1 and CDR2 sequences are SGHRS and YFSETQ. In DNA, the CDR3 is TGCGCCAGCAGCGAACGCGGGACTAGCGGGAGGTTCGGAGGAAATGAGCAGTTCTTC. It translates to CASSERGTSGRFGGNEQFF.